What follows are 26 T cell receptor beta chains derived from one specimen sequenced in a study of blood T cell repertoires in COVID-19. Assay: immunoSEQ multiplex PCR; the TCRdb copy retains only in-frame clones and omits some. The sample records a few hundred thousand clones, around 87% being singletons. The sequenced sample consisted of peripheral blood. These receptors all come from a man in his sixties with acute or convalescent COVID-19.

This clone turned up a few times. CDR3 in amino acids: CASSEARGNNSPLHF. As DNA, the CDR3 is TGTGCCAGCAGTGAAGCCAGGGGGAATAATTCACCCCTCCACTTT. The genes are TRBV6-1 and TRBJ1-6; TRBD1 aligns across 7 bases. The junction had 1 base not matched to a gene; V was cut back by 0 bases and J by 5 bases. The CDR3 extends over 15 amino acids. The germline CDR1 and CDR2 sequences are MNHNS and SASEGT.

The chain joins TRBV6-4 to TRBJ1-4; D is perhaps TRBD1 (5 bases). Germline loops: CDR1 MRHNA, CDR2 SNTAGT. V gave up 11 bases and J gave up 4 bases, with 14 bases separating them. The CDR3 sequence is 13 residues long. CDR3 DNA sequence: TGTGCCGTGGGGGGGAGGGATAATGAAAAACTGTTTTTT. This gives the protein CAVGGRDNEKLFF.

The rearrangement uses TRBV5-5 and TRBJ1-6; D is ambiguous. The germline CDR1 and CDR2 sequences are SGHKS and YYEKEE (reference sequence). V was shortened by 5 bases and J by 7 bases, with 16 bases between the two germline ends. The CDR3 loop spans 15 amino acids. The CDR3 loop is CASRQGPAGNSPLHF. The CDR3 DNA is TGTGCCAGCAGACAAGGCCCCGCAGGCAATTCACCCCTCCACTTT.

This clone came up once. This chain joins TRBV7-2 and TRBJ2-1; 10 bases are a match to TRBD2. Germline lookup yields CDR1 SGHTA and CDR2 FQGNSA. V lost 3 bases, J lost 9 bases, and 11 bases stayed unmatched. CDR3 length equals 16 residues. The CDR3 sequence: CASSFSGGASESEQFF. Written as DNA, the CDR3 is TGTGCCAGCAGCTTCAGCGGGGGGGCCTCGGAATCTGAGCAGTTCTTC. Based on the CDR3 plus reference TRBV7-2 and TRBJ2-1, the full variable domain is GAGVSQSPSNKVTEKGKDVELRCDPISGHTALYWYRQSLGQGLEFLIYFQGNSAPDKSGLPSDRFSAERTGGSVSTLTIQRTQQEDSAVYLCASSFSGGASESEQFFGPGTRLTVL.

This rearrangement joins TRBV4-3 to TRBJ2-3, with 12 bases lining up with TRBD2. J was trimmed by 2 bases and V by 4 bases; bases with no gene match: 7. The germline gives CDR1 LGHNA, CDR2 YSLEER. There are 17 residues in the CDR3. The CDR3: CASSRQTSGGPTDTQYF. The CDR3 bases are TGCGCCAGCAGCCGCCAGACTAGCGGGGGACCCACAGATACGCAGTATTTT.

V gene TRBV27 combines with J gene TRBJ1-1; 9 bases agree with TRBD1. Germline CDR1 MNHEY, CDR2 SMNVEV (reference sequence). V lost 5 bases to trimming and J lost 2 bases; unmatched junction nucleotides: 3. The CDR3 contains 14 residues. The CDR3 nucleotides are TGTGCCAGCAGTCTGACAGGGGGAAACACTGAAGCTTTCTTT. Translation: CASSLTGGNTEAFF.

This chain links TRBV11-2 with TRBJ2-7; 7 bases are shared with TRBD1. J was trimmed by 4 bases and V by 0 bases; bases with no gene match: 6. The CDR3 is made up of 15 amino acids. Germline V gene lookup returns CDR1 SGHAT and CDR2 FQNNGV. The chain's CDR3 is CASSLEGTALYEQYF. In DNA, the CDR3 is TGTGCCAGCAGCTTAGAGGGGACAGCCTTATACGAGCAGTACTTC.

This sequence joins TRBV7-8 and TRBJ1-5; D might be TRBD1 (5 bases). This CDR3 is built from 15 residues. The V end was cut by 3 bases, the J end by 2 bases, with 11 bases between. CDR1 is SGHVS, CDR2 FQNEAQ, per germline. The CDR3 DNA reads TGTGCCAGCAGCTTCCAGGGTAATGGCAATCAGCCCCAGCATTTT. Amino acids: CASSFQGNGNQPQHF.

CDR3 protein: CASSQDRGRETQYF. The CDR3 bases are TGCGCCAGCAGCCAGGACAGGGGGCGTGAGACCCAGTACTTC. The J gene is TRBJ2-5, the V gene TRBV5-1; 11 bases are shared with TRBD1. CDR3 length: 14 residues. Losses at the gene ends were 4 bases for V and 5 bases for J; bases not matched to a gene: 4. Germline CDR1 and CDR2: SGHRS and YFSETQ.

CDR3 in amino acids: CASSLAGSYNEQFF. In DNA, the CDR3 is TGTGCCAGCAGCTTAGCGGGGAGCTACAATGAGCAGTTCTTC. This rearrangement joins TRBV7-9 to TRBJ2-1; D is perhaps TRBD2 (5 bases). CDR3 size: 14 residues. The V gene lost 0 bases and the J gene lost 3 bases, with 6 bases spanning the gap. The V gene's germline CDR1 is SEHNR and CDR2 FQNEAQ (reference sequence).

This clone showed up just once. This rearrangement joins TRBV7-3 to TRBJ2-3, with D tentatively TRBD2 (5 bases). The germline gives CDR1 SGHTA, CDR2 FQGTGA. CDR3 length equals 12 residues. V dropped 5 bases and J dropped 4 bases, with 7 bases sitting between them. DNA for the CDR3: TGTGCCAGCAGCCCCGGGGCAGATACGCAGTATTTT. This codes for CASSPGADTQYF.

This chain joins TRBV27 and TRBJ2-5; weak D call: TRBD2 (6 bases). The CDR3 consists of 15 residues. V lost 0 bases and J 4 bases, leaving 12 bases between the germline ends. Per germline, CDR1 MNHEY and CDR2 SMNVEV (reference sequence). The CDR3 sequence: CASSLSSGFAETQYF. DNA for the CDR3: TGTGCCAGCAGTTTATCAAGCGGGTTTGCAGAGACCCAGTACTTC.

The count of this clone is one. The genes are TRBV5-4 and TRBJ2-1; D perhaps matches TRBD1 (6 bases). V dropped 4 bases and J dropped 7 bases, with 24 bases sitting between them. CDR3 length: 17 amino acids. From germline, CDR1 is SGHNT and CDR2 YYREEE (reference sequence). CDR3 sequence (DNA): TGTGCCAGCAGCACTAACCTGAGGGGGTCTGTTGAGAATGAGCAGTTCTTC. Amino acid sequence: CASSTNLRGSVENEQFF. Full variable domain (outside the CDR3, taken from reference TRBV5-4 and TRBJ2-1): ETGVTQSPTHLIKTRGQQVTLRCSSQSGHNTVSWYQQALGQGPQFIFQYYREEENGRGNFPPRFSGLQFPNYSSELNVNALELDDSALYLCASSTNLRGSVENEQFFGPGTRLTVL.

The chain recombines TRBV3-1 (or the pseudogene TRBV3-2) with TRBJ2-7, with D unclear. The germline gives CDR1 LGHDT, CDR2 YNNKEL (reference sequence). Trimming pared 0 bases from V and 3 bases from J, leaving 3 bases between. The CDR3 sequence is 12 residues long. CDR3 in DNA: TGTGCCAGCAGCCAAGAGTACTACGAGCAGTACTTC. It yields the protein CASSQEYYEQYF.

The chain combines TRBV2 with TRBJ1-2; tentative D call: TRBD1 (6 bases). Between the trimmed V and J ends, which lost 4 bases and 3 bases, there was a span of 12 bases. This CDR3 has 14 amino acids. The germline gives CDR1 SNHLY, CDR2 FYNNEI. CDR3 in DNA: TGTGCCAGCAGTGGTGGGGGCCCCGACTATGGCTACACCTTC. Protein product: CASSGGGPDYGYTF.

This clone was observed once. The chain uses TRBV3-1 (or the pseudogene TRBV3-2) and TRBJ1-1; D possibly corresponds to TRBD1 (6 bases). The CDR3 loop spans 14 amino acids. Germline CDR1 and CDR2: LGHDT and YNNKEL (reference sequence). Trimming cost V 3 bases and J 1 base, with 9 bases left between them. The DNA for the CDR3 is TGTGCCAGCAGCCATACAGGGTCGAACACTGAAGCTTTCTTT. It encodes CASSHTGSNTEAFF.

This chain links TRBV6-5 with TRBJ1-3; D remains ambiguous. CDR1 MNHEY and CDR2 SVGAGI come from the germline V gene. This CDR3 comprises 14 residues. Trimming left V 0 bases short and J 2 bases short, with 5 bases between. The CDR3 DNA follows: TGTGCCAGCAGTTACTCGGCACCTGGAAACACCATATATTTT. Translated: CASSYSAPGNTIYF.

The V gene is TRBV5-1, the J gene TRBJ1-3; the D gene is possibly TRBD1 (6 bases). The germline V gene encodes CDR1 SGHRS and CDR2 YFSETQ. Trimming pared 4 bases from V and 0 bases from J, leaving 8 bases between. The CDR3 has 14 residues. CDR3 DNA: TGCGCCAGCAGCGGGACAAACTCTGGAAACACCATATATTTT. Translated, it gives CASSGTNSGNTIYF.

The chain uses TRBV28 and TRBJ2-7; 9 bases are shared with TRBD2. The CDR3 has 17 amino acids. V trimming: 5 bases; J trimming: 7 bases; junction bases outside the gene matches: 18. CDR1 and CDR2 (germline): MDHEN, SYDVKM. The CDR3 reads CASSLRGGERGEEEQYF. The DNA of the CDR3 is TGTGCCAGCAGTCTCCGGGGTGGCGAGCGGGGGGAGGAAGAGCAGTACTTC.

The V call is TRBV18, the J call TRBJ2-2, with 7 positions matching TRBD1. The CDR3 runs to 17 residues. V lost 2 bases, J lost 1 base, and 7 bases stayed unmatched. Germline V gene data show CDR1 as KGHSH and CDR2 as LQKENI. The CDR3 spells CASSPFPRTGNTGELFF. The CDR3 DNA sequence: TGTGCCAGCTCACCATTTCCCCGGACAGGGAACACCGGGGAGCTGTTTTTT.

The V and J genes are TRBV7-6 and TRBJ2-5, with 7 nucleotides matching TRBD1. The CDR3 totals 17 residues. Trimming cost V 1 base and J 2 bases; bases outside gene matches: 10. The V gene's germline CDR1 is SGHVS and CDR2 FNYEAQ. The CDR3 sequence: CASSLGPGTVLQETQYF. In DNA, the CDR3 is TGTGCCAGCAGCTTAGGGCCCGGGACAGTATTACAAGAGACCCAGTACTTC. Looking up the rest from reference TRBV7-6 and TRBJ2-5 gives the full variable domain: GAGVSQSPRYKVTKRGQDVALRCDPISGHVSLYWYRQALGQGPEFLTYFNYEAQQDKSGLPNDRFSAERPEGSISTLTIQRTEQRDSAMYRCASSLGPGTVLQETQYFGPGTRLLVL.

This chain uses TRBV6-5 with TRBJ2-3; 9 bases match TRBD2. CDR1 and CDR2 from the germline V gene are MNHEY and SVGAGI. The CDR3 contains 16 residues. Trimming removed 0 bases from V and 2 bases from J; junction bases left unmatched: 3. CDR3 loop: CASSYSSGGSTDTQYF. CDR3 bases: TGTGCCAGCAGTTACTCGAGCGGGGGGTCCACAGATACGCAGTATTTT.

V gene TRBV2 combines with J gene TRBJ1-6, with D possibly matching TRBD1 (5 bases). The length of the CDR3 is 15 residues. The germline V and J ends were trimmed by 1 base and 7 bases, with 11 bases remaining between them. Germline V gene sequence: CDR1 SNHLY, CDR2 FYNNEI. The CDR3 DNA is TGTGCCAGCAGTGAAGAAGGGGTCGGGAATTCACCCCTCCACTTT. Translation: CASSEEGVGNSPLHF.

The chain joins TRBV11-2 to TRBJ1-1, with 9 bases identical to TRBD1. The CDR3 totals 13 residues. The germline V gene has CDR1 SGHAT and CDR2 FQNNGV. The V segment lost 5 bases and the J segment 8 bases; nucleotides outside the gene matches: 6. The CDR3 loop reads CASSLSGTGEAFF. In DNA form, the CDR3 reads TGTGCCAGCAGCCTTTCCGGGACAGGGGAAGCTTTCTTT.

The rearrangement uses TRBV6-2 or TRBV6-3 and TRBJ1-1, with a tentative D call TRBD1 (6 bases). The CDR3 is 13 amino acids. V was shortened by 5 bases and J by 1 base, with 8 bases between the two germline ends. CDR1 is MNHEY, CDR2 SVGEGT, per germline. The CDR3 nucleotides are TGTGCCAGCAGTCGGACAGAGAACACTGAAGCTTTCTTT. It codes for CASSRTENTEAFF.

The chain is built from TRBV10-1 and TRBJ1-6, with D maybe TRBD1 (6 bases). The germline V gene encodes CDR1 WNHNN and CDR2 SYGVQD (reference sequence). CDR3 length equals 16 residues. V lost 9 bases and J 0 bases, leaving 15 bases between the germline ends. The DNA of the CDR3 is TGCGCCAGAAAAAGACAGGCCCTCTCCTATAATTCACCCCTCCACTTT. Its protein is CARKRQALSYNSPLHF.